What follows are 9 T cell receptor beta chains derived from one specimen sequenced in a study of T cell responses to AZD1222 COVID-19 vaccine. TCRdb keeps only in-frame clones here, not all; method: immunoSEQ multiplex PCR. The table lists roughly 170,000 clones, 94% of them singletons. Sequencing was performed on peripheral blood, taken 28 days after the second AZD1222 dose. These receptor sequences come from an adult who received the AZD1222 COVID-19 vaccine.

Written as DNA, the CDR3 is TGCGCCAGCAGCTCTCTACAGGGGGATATTTACGAGCAGTACTTC. It specifies CASSSLQGDIYEQYF. This chain connects TRBV5-1 to TRBJ2-7, with TRBD1 matching 8 bases. The V gene end was trimmed by 3 bases and the J gene end by 4 bases; junction bases not matched to a gene: 9. The CDR3 length is 15 residues. Germline CDR1 reads SGHRS; CDR2 reads YFSETQ.

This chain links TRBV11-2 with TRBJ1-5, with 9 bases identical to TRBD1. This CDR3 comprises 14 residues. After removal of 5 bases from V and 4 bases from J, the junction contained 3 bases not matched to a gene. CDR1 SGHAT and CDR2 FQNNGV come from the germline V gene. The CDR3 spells CASSRDRDNQPQHF. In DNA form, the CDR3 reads TGTGCCAGCAGCCGGGACAGGGATAATCAGCCCCAGCATTTT.

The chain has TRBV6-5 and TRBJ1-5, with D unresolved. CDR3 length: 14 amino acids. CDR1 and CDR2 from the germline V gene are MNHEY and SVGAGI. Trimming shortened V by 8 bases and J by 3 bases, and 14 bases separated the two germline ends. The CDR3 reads CASLRSVFNQPQHF. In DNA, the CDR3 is TGTGCCAGCCTTCGAAGCGTCTTCAATCAGCCCCAGCATTTT.

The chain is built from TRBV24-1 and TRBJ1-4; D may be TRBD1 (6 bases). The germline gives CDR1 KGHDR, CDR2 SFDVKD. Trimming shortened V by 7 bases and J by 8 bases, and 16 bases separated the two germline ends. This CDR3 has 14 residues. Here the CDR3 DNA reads TGTGCCACCAGAAGGATTCAGGGGAGGGAAAAACTGTTTTTT. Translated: CATRRIQGREKLFF.

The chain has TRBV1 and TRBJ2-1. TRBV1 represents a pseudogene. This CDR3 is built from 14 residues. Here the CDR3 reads CTSSQVRPYNEQFF. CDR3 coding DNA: TGCACCAGCAGCCAAGTTCGGCCTTACAATGAGCAGTTCTTC.

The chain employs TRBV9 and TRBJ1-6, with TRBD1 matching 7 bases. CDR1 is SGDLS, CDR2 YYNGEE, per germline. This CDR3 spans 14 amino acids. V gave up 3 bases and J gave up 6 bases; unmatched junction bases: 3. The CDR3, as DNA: TGTGCCAGCAGCGAGGGGGCAGTTAATTCACCCCTCCACTTT. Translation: CASSEGAVNSPLHF.

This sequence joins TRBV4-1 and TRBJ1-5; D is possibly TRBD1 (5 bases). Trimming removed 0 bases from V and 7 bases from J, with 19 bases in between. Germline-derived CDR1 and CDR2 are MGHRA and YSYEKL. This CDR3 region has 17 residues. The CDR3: CASSQDRTSGGQQPQHF. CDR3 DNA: TGCGCCAGCAGCCAAGATCGGACCTCTGGGGGTCAACAGCCCCAGCATTTT.

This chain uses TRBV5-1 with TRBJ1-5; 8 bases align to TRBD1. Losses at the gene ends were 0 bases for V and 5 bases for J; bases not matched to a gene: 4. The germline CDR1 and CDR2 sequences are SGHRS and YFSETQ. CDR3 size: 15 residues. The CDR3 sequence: CASSLDGTGYQPQHF. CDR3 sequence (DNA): TGCGCCAGCAGCTTGGACGGGACAGGATATCAGCCCCAGCATTTT.

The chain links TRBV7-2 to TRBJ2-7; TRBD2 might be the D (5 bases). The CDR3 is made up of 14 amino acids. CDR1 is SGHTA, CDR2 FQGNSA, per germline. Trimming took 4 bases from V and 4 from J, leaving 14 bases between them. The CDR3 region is CASSSGLYTYEQYF. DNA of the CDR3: TGTGCCAGCAGCTCCGGACTCTACACGTACGAGCAGTACTTC. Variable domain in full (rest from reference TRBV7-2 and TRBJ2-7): GAGVSQSPSNKVTEKGKDVELRCDPISGHTALYWYRQSLGQGLEFLIYFQGNSAPDKSGLPSDRFSAERTGGSVSTLTIQRTQQEDSAVYLCASSSGLYTYEQYFGPGTRLTVT.